The 18 T cell receptor beta chains below all came from one sample that was sequenced in a study of human T cells and chemical hapten exposure. TCRdb called the RACE reads again in MiXCR, with one record for every CDR3 protein. The sample consists of fewer than 500,000 distinct CDR3 sequences, 4.8% of them appearing once. Sample time point: patch test 1, 2 weeks after DPC sensitization. Treatment defined: therapeutic diphenylcyclopropenone sensitization with weekly scalp DPC. The source was whole blood, collected in connection with sensitization to the hapten diphenylcyclopropenone (DPC). The receptor set was obtained from a woman between 50 and 59 years old with alopecia areata. Some clones in this sample may be carry-over from other donors' samples.

This clonotype was counted between two and nine times. This rearrangement joins TRBV4-2 to TRBJ1-3; the match to TRBD1 covers 9 bases. The CDR3 totals 19 residues. Per the germline V gene, CDR1 is LGHNA and CDR2 is YNFKEQ. The trim removed 4 bases at V and 2 bases at J, leaving 15 bases unmatched. The CDR3 DNA reads as TGTGCCAGCAGCCGCGTAGGGACAGGGTCTTTACTCGCTGGAAACACCATATATTTT. Translated, it gives CASSRVGTGSLLAGNTIYF.

In its sample, this clonotype was seen many times. V is TRBV28 and J is TRBJ2-3, with TRBD1 matching 7 bases. The CDR3 consists of 14 residues. Germline CDR1 is MDHEN and CDR2 is SYDVKM. Unmatched junction bases numbered 5, after V lost 5 bases and J lost 3 bases. The CDR3 nucleotides read TGTGCCAGCAGTGTAGGGGGCAGAACAGATACGCAGTATTTT. Protein product: CASSVGGRTDTQYF.

The V and J genes are TRBV20-1 and TRBJ1-3, with D maybe TRBD1 (6 bases). V was cut by 7 bases and J by 7 bases, with 17 bases left in between. This CDR3 is 13 amino acids long. Germline-derived CDR1 and CDR2 are DFQATT and SNEGSKA (reference sequence). The CDR3 bases are TGCAGTGTTACCCGGACAGACGCTAACACCATATATTTT. Encoded protein: CSVTRTDANTIYF.

The sample holds many counts of this clonotype. The CDR3 coding sequence is TGCGCCAGCAGCGCGTCCAGGGTTGAAGCTTTCTTT. Amino acid sequence: CASSASRVEAFF. V usage is TRBV5-1 and J usage is TRBJ1-1; D may be TRBD1 (5 bases). The CDR3 is 12 amino acids. Trimming pared 4 bases from V and 7 bases from J, leaving 11 bases between. Germline CDR1 SGHRS, CDR2 YFSETQ.

This clonotype was observed many times. J is TRBJ1-5 and V is TRBV20-1; TRBD1 might be the D (5 bases). Trimming pared 5 bases from V and 1 base from J, leaving 12 bases between. Germline values: CDR1 DFQATT, CDR2 SNEGSKA (reference sequence). The CDR3 has 14 amino acids. The CDR3 DNA reads TGCAGTGCTGTACAGGCGATGAGCAATCAGCCCCAGCATTTT. Encoded protein: CSAVQAMSNQPQHF.

V gene TRBV27 combines with J gene TRBJ2-2; D is perhaps TRBD1 or TRBD2 (5 bases each). This CDR3 comprises 15 residues. V was clipped by 3 bases and J by 4 bases, with 12 bases between them. Germline lookup yields CDR1 MNHEY and CDR2 SMNVEV (reference sequence). The CDR3, as DNA: TGTGCCAGCAGTTTGAGGGGTCGGGGCACCGGGGAGCTGTTTTTT. Protein product: CASSLRGRGTGELFF.

This clonotype was seen ten or more times. CDR3 amino acids: CASSQESSGGALPNEQFF. The CDR3 bases are TGCGCCAGCAGCCAAGAATCCAGCGGGGGGGCCCTGCCTAATGAGCAGTTCTTC. The chain employs TRBV4-1 and TRBJ2-1; 10 bases map to TRBD2. V shed 0 bases, J shed 7 bases, and the junction held 12 bases outside the gene matches. Germline lookup yields CDR1 MGHRA and CDR2 YSYEKL. CDR3 length: 18 amino acids.

This clonotype has just a few counts. The chain combines TRBV27 with TRBJ2-7, with D unclear. The V and J ends lost 2 bases and 2 bases respectively, with 13 bases between them. CDR3 length: 15 residues. Germline V gene data show CDR1 as MNHEY and CDR2 as SMNVEV (reference sequence). The CDR3 region is CASSLGRLRTYEQYF. The CDR3 DNA follows: TGTGCCAGCAGTTTAGGCAGGCTCCGAACCTACGAGCAGTACTTC.

This clonotype was picked up many times. The CDR3 DNA reads as TGTGCCAGCAGACCCACAGGGGTGACTACGGAAAAACTGTTTTTT. This translates into CASRPTGVTTEKLFF. The chain recombines TRBV12-3 or TRBV12-4 with TRBJ1-4; 7 nucleotides agree with TRBD1. CDR3 size: 15 residues. With V trimmed by 6 bases and J by 8 bases, 12 bases remained unmatched.

V is TRBV6-1 and J is TRBJ2-1; D is possibly TRBD1 (5 bases). The CDR3 is 12 amino acids. The V gene's germline CDR1 is MNHNS and CDR2 SASEGT. V was clipped by 7 bases and J by 1 base, with 5 bases between them. The CDR3 loop reads CASTGSYNEQFF. CDR3 nucleotides: TGTGCCAGCACAGGGTCCTACAATGAGCAGTTCTTC.

With regard to this clonotype: Being one base from a much bigger clone, this may be a read error. The chain couples TRBV5-1 to TRBJ2-7, with 7 bases identical to TRBD1. The germline gives CDR1 SGHRS, CDR2 YFSETQ. This CDR3 contains 14 residues. CDR3 sequence reads: CASSWTGGTYEEYF. Here the CDR3 DNA reads TGCGCCAGCAGTTGGACAGGCGGTACCTACGAGGAGTACTTC.

This clonotype appeared many times. The CDR3 DNA follows: TGTGCCAGCAGCCCCTCCTGGGCTAGCGGGAGAGAGACCCAGTACTTC. It yields the protein CASSPSWASGRETQYF. The J gene is TRBJ2-5, the V gene TRBV11-2; 10 nucleotides match TRBD2. The V segment lost 5 bases and the J segment 4 bases; nucleotides outside the gene matches: 10. The CDR3 consists of 16 residues. The germline V gene encodes CDR1 SGHAT and CDR2 FQNNGV.

The table lists this clonotype with many counts. J is TRBJ1-4 and V is TRBV9; D gene unclear. The ends were cut back, 2 bases at V and 0 bases at J, with 8 bases in the middle. The CDR3 consists of 15 residues. Germline V lookup: CDR1 SGDLS, CDR2 YYNGEE. The CDR3 here is CASSVTATTNEKLFF. The CDR3 DNA reads as TGTGCCAGCAGCGTTACAGCAACAACTAATGAAAAACTGTTTTTT.

This clonotype appeared many times. The chain combines TRBV6-2 or TRBV6-3 with TRBJ1-5; 8 bases are a match to TRBD1. This CDR3 contains 13 residues. CDR1 is MNHEY and CDR2 is SVGEGT in the germline V gene. The V and J ends lost 8 bases and 4 bases, in that order; junction bases with no gene match: 4. In DNA, the CDR3 is TGTGCCAGCTCCAGGGGGCGGAATCAGCCCCAGCATTTT. Its protein product is CASSRGRNQPQHF.

This clonotype has a handful of counts. V and J are TRBV29-1 and TRBJ1-1; 7 bases agree with TRBD1. The CDR3 length is 14 residues. Germline V CDR1 and CDR2: SQVTM, ANQGSEA. V lost 1 base, J lost 6 bases, and 8 bases stayed unmatched. This chain's CDR3 is CSVEGGQGEAEAFF. CDR3 sequence (DNA): TGCAGCGTTGAAGGGGGGCAGGGGGAGGCTGAAGCTTTCTTT.

This clonotype occurred many times. V usage is TRBV12-3 or TRBV12-4 and J usage is TRBJ1-2; D not resolved. V was pared by 5 bases and J by 8 bases, with 9 bases between. This CDR3 region has 11 residues. CDR3: CASSTGRGYTF. In DNA, the CDR3 is TGTGCCAGCAGTACTGGGAGGGGCTACACCTTC.

This clonotype has at least ten counts. The chain has TRBV7-9 and TRBJ1-1; D unresolved. Trimming took 4 bases from V and 7 from J, leaving 13 bases between them. The CDR3 covers 13 residues. Germline CDR1 and CDR2: SEHNR and FQNEAQ (reference sequence). DNA for the CDR3: TGTGCCAGCAGCTCAGCCGGAGGGCATGAAGCTTTCTTT. Translation gives CASSSAGGHEAFF.

The chain couples TRBV5-1 to TRBJ2-3, with 9 bases matching TRBD2. In germline, CDR1 is SGHRS, CDR2 YFSETQ. Losses at the gene ends were 0 bases for V and 5 bases for J; bases not matched to a gene: 7. CDR3 length: 16 residues. For the CDR3, the DNA is TGCGCCAGCAGCTTGGAGGCGGGGGGGCCGGGAGATACGCAGTATTTT. Amino acid sequence: CASSLEAGGPGDTQYF.